The 5 T cell receptor beta chains in this list originate from one sample, sequenced in a study of T cell responses to AZD1222 COVID-19 vaccine. Generated by immunoSEQ multiplex PCR, the TCRdb table keeps only in-frame clones and is missing some. The sample consists of about 55,000 clones, around 90% of them appearing once. The sample here was peripheral blood, taken on day 0 of AZD1222 vaccination. These receptor sequences come from an adult in good health.

V and J are TRBV19 and TRBJ1-5; D remains ambiguous. This CDR3 spans 14 amino acids. Looked up from germline, CDR1 is LNHDA and CDR2 is SQIVND (reference sequence). V gave up 3 bases and J gave up 0 bases, with 6 bases separating them. The CDR3 sequence is CASSIWGSNQPQHF. The CDR3 bases are TGTGCCAGTAGTATTTGGGGTAGCAATCAGCCCCAGCATTTT.

The V call is TRBV24-1, the J call TRBJ2-1, with TRBD1 identical over 8 bases. V lost 9 bases, J lost 6 bases, and 12 bases stayed unmatched. CDR1 and CDR2 (germline): KGHDR, SFDVKD. The CDR3 totals 15 residues. CDR3 sequence: CATDPRGRLGNEQFF. The CDR3 nucleotides are TGTGCCACCGACCCCAGGGGGCGACTTGGCAATGAGCAGTTCTTC.

The CDR3 nucleotides are TGTGCCAGCAGCTTATCGGACAGTGGGGGGTACGAGCAGTACTTC. The encoded protein is CASSLSDSGGYEQYF. The chain recombines TRBV7-6 with TRBJ2-7, with D possibly being TRBD1 or TRBD2 (6 bases each). The CDR3 sequence is 15 residues long. The V end was cut by 2 bases, the J end by 4 bases, with 15 bases between. Germline CDR1 and CDR2: SGHVS and FNYEAQ. Complete variable domain (other parts from reference TRBV7-6 and TRBJ2-7): GAGVSQSPRYKVTKRGQDVALRCDPISGHVSLYWYRQALGQGPEFLTYFNYEAQQDKSGLPNDRFSAERPEGSISTLTIQRTEQRDSAMYRCASSLSDSGGYEQYFGPGTRLTVT.

J is TRBJ2-3 and V is TRBV19; TRBD1 aligns across 9 bases. After removal of 9 bases from V and 3 bases from J, the junction contained 4 bases not matched to a gene. The germline CDR1 and CDR2 sequences are LNHDA and SQIVND (reference sequence). This CDR3 comprises 13 residues. CDR3 DNA: TGTGCCAGCAACAGGGGGCAGACAGATACGCAGTATTTT. Translating it yields CASNRGQTDTQYF.

This clone appeared once. The V gene is TRBV20-1, the J gene TRBJ2-3, with 7 positions matching TRBD2. The CDR3 spans 14 residues. Germline V gene lookup returns CDR1 DFQATT and CDR2 SNEGSKA (reference sequence). V gave up 3 bases and J gave up 5 bases; unmatched junction bases: 8. The CDR3 DNA reads as TGCAGTGCTAGTGCCAGCGGGAAGGGAGATACGCAGTATTTT. Translated, it gives CSASASGKGDTQYF.